This T cell receptor beta chain was obtained from a study of blood T cells in healthy people across ages. The authors ran a second PCR of roughly 7 to 11 cycles using a sample-barcoded 5' primer and a J-beta primer mix. TCRdb re-called the 5' RACE reads with MiXCR, one entry per CDR3 protein. The data hold about a million distinct CDR3 sequences, with more than 30% observed a single time. In this sample, this clonotype turned up once. Losses at the gene ends were 6 bases for V and 2 bases for J; bases not matched to a gene: 5. Germline V gene lookup returns CDR1 DFQATT and CDR2 SNEGSKA (reference sequence). The CDR3 sequence is 14 residues long.

The rearrangement uses TRBV20-1 and TRBJ2-3; 10 bases are a match to TRBD2. This clonotype was sampled from a man younger than 30 in good health. The specimen was blood. The CDR3 sequence is CSAMSGGDTDTQYF. The CDR3 DNA sequence: TGCAGTGCCATGAGCGGGGGGGACACAGATACGCAGTATTTT.